This TCR beta chain was sequenced during a study of blood T cells in healthy people across ages. Regarding the study as a whole: Unsorted PBMCs ruled out conclusive naive versus antigen-experienced comparison.

This clonotype was recorded a few times. As yet, its antigen is unknown. A second PCR of about 7 to 12 cycles used a sample-barcoded 5' primer and a J-beta primer mix. Each cDNA molecule, via a template-switch adaptor with 12 random nucleotides, was tagged. In TCRdb, the 5' RACE reads were re-called with MiXCR into one record per CDR3 protein. The sample consists of about 1.6 million distinct CDR3 sequences, about 31% of them appearing once. Samples each had at least 5.5 micrograms of total RNA extracted. In germline, CDR1 is SGHVS, CDR2 FQNEAQ. CDR3 length: 15 amino acids. The V and J ends lost 0 bases and 5 bases, in that order; junction bases with no gene match: 5.

The sequence was collected from a woman aged 30 to 39 in good health. Sequencing input: blood. The rearrangement uses TRBV7-8 and TRBJ2-7; 9 positions match TRBD1. The CDR3 nucleotides read TGTGCCAGCAGCTTAGCGCGGGACAGGGCGCACGAGCAGTACTTC. It is translated as CASSLARDRAHEQYF.